The clone carrying this T cell receptor beta chain occurred a few times. The data belong to a study of cytomegalovirus exposure and HLA in healthy donors. Looking at the study overall: Falling in the Caucasian-associated ancestry cluster were about 83% of some 400 genotyped donors.

With 60 Vbeta and 13 Jbeta primers, the PCR was carried out. Clones were read by immunoSEQ multiplex PCR, and TCRdb kept only the in-frame ones, dropping some. The table includes around 110,000 clones, roughly three fifths detected once. Germline values: CDR1 SGHRS, CDR2 YFSETQ. This CDR3 region has 16 residues. V lost 5 bases to trimming and J lost 2 bases; unmatched junction nucleotides: 12. Material for sequencing was PBMCs. The J gene is TRBJ2-7, the V gene TRBV5-1, with TRBD1 identical over 8 bases. This TCR was sampled from a woman in her thirties or forties in good health and CMV-seropositive. CDR3 residues: CASRRTGLDRTYEQYF. The CDR3, as DNA: TGCGCCAGCAGGAGGACAGGGCTAGACCGAACCTACGAGCAGTACTTC.